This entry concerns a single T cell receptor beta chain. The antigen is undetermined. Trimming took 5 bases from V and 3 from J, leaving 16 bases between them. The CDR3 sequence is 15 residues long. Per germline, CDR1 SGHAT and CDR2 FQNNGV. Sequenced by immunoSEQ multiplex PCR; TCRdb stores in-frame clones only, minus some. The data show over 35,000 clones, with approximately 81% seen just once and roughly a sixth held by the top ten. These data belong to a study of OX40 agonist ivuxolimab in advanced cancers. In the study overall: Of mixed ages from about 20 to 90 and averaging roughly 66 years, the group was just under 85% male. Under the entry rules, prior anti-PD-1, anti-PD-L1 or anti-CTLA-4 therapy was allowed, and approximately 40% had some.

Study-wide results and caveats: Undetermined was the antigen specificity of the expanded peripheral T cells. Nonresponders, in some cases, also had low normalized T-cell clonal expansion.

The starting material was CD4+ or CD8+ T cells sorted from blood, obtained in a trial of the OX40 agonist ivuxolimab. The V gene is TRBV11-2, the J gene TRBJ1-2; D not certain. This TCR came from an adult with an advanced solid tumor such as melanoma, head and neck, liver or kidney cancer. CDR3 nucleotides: TGTGCCAGCAGCCCCGGGCCCCCAGAAGACTATGGCTACACCTTC. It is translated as CASSPGPPEDYGYTF.